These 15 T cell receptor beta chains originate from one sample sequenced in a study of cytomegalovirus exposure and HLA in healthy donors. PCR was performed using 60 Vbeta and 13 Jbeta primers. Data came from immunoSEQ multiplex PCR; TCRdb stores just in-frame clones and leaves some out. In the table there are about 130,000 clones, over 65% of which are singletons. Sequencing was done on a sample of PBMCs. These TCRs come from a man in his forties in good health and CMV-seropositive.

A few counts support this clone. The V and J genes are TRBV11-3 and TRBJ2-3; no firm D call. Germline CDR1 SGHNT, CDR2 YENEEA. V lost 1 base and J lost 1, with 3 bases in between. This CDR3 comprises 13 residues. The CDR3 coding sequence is TGTGCCAGCAGCTTAGCGGGCACAGATACGCAGTATTTT. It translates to CASSLAGTDTQYF.

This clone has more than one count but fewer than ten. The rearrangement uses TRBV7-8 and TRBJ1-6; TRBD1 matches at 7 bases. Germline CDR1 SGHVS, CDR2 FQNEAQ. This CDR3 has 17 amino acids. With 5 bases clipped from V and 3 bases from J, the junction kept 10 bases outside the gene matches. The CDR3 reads CASSASLDRNYNSPLHF. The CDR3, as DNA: TGTGCCAGCAGCGCGAGCCTGGACAGGAACTATAATTCACCCCTCCACTTT.

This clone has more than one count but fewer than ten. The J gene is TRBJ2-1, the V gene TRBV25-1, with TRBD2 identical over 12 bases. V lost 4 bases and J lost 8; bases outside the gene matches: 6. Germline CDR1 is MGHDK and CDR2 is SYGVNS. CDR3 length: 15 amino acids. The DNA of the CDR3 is TGTGCCAGCAGTGGACTAGCGGGAGTCGCCCATGAGCAGTTCTTC. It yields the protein CASSGLAGVAHEQFF.

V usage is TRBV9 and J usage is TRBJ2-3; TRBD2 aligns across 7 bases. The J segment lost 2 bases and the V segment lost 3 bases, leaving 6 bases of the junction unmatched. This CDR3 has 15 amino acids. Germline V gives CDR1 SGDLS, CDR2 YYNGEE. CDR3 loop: CASSARDYFTDTQYF. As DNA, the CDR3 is TGTGCCAGCAGCGCGAGGGACTATTTCACAGATACGCAGTATTTT.

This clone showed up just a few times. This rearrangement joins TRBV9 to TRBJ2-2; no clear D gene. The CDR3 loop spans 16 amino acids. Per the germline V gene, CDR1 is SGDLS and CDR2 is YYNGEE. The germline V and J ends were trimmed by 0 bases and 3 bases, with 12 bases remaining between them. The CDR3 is CASSVATRPYTGELFF. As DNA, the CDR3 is TGTGCCAGCAGCGTAGCTACGAGGCCGTACACCGGGGAGCTGTTTTTT.

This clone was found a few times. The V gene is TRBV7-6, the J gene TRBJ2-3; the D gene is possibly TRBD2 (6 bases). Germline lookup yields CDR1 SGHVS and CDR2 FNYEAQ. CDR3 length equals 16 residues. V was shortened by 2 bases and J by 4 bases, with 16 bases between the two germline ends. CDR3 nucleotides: TGTGCCAGCAGCTTAAAGGCGGGAAAGGGGCCAGATACGCAGTATTTT. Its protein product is CASSLKAGKGPDTQYF.

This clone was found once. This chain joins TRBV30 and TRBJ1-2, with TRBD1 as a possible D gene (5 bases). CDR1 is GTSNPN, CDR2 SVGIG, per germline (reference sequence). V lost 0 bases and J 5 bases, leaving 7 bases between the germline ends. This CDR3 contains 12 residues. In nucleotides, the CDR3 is TGTGCCTGGAGTGTGGGGGGATATGGCTACACCTTC. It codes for CAWSVGGYGYTF.

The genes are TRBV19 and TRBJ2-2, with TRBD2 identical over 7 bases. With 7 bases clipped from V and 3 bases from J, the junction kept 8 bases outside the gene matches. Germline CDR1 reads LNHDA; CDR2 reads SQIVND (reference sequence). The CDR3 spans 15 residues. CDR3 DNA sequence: TGTGCCAGTATGGGTAGCGGGCAGTACACCGGGGAGCTGTTTTTT. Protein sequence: CASMGSGQYTGELFF.

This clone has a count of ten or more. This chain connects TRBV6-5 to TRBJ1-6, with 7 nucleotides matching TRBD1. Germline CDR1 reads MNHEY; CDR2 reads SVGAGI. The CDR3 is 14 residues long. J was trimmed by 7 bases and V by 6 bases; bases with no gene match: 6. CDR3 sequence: CASSLGQENSPLHF. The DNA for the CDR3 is TGTGCCAGCAGCTTAGGACAGGAAAATTCACCCCTCCACTTT.

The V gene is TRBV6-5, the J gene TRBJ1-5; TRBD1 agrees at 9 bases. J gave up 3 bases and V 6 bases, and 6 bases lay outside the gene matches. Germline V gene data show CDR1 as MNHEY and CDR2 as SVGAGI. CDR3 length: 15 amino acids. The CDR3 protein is CASSPGTGINQPQHF. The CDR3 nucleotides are TGTGCCAGCAGCCCCGGGACAGGGATCAATCAGCCCCAGCATTTT.

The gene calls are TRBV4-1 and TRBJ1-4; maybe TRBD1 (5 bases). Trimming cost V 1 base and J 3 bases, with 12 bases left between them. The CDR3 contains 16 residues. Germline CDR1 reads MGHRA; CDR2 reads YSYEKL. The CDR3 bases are TGCGCCAGCAGCCAAGGTTGGGGCAGGGCTAATGAAAAACTGTTTTTT. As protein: CASSQGWGRANEKLFF.

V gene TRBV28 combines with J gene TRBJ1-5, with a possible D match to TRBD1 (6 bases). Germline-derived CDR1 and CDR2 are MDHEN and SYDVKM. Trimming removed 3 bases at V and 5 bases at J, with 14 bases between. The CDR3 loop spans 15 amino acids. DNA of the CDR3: TGTGCCAGCAGTTTTTTAGGGACACCTGATCAGCCCCAGCATTTT. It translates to CASSFLGTPDQPQHF.

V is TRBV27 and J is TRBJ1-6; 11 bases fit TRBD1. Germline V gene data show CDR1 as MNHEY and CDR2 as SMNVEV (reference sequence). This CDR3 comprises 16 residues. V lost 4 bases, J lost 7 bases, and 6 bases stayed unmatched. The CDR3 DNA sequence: TGTGCCAGCAGTTGGGGACAGGGGGTGGGAAATTCACCCCTCCACTTT. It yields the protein CASSWGQGVGNSPLHF.

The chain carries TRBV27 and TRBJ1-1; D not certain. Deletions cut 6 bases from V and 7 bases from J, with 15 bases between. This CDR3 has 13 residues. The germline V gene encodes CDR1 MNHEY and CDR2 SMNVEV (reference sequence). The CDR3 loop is CASSSSVSDEAFF. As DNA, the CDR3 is TGTGCCAGCAGCTCCTCGGTGAGTGATGAAGCTTTCTTT.

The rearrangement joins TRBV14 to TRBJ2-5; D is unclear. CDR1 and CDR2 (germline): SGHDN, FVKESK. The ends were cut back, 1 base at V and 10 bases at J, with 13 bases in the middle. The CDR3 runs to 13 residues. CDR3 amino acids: CASSQVDFSIQYF. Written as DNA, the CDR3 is TGTGCCAGCAGCCAAGTTGACTTTAGCATCCAGTACTTC.